The rows below give T cell receptor beta chains drawn from one sample of a study of beta chain features in type 1 diabetes. TCRdb's copy holds only in-frame clones and misses some; the assay was immunoSEQ multiplex PCR. The data contain around 430,000 clones, 30% of them singletons. Sequences were obtained from naive CD4+ T cells from blood. Receptors originate from a man between 18 and 35 years old in good health. The CDR3 runs from the conserved cysteine through the conserved F or W. The D gene is left open where the match is weak. Clone size is stated in some rows and not others, as once, few, many or a class when expanded.

cdr3_length: 12
clone_size: -
d_call: -
v_call: TRBV10-3
j_call: TRBJ1-2
cdr3_aa: CAISEVGVGYTF
cdr3_nt: TGTGCCATCAGTGAGGTCGGGGTCGGCTACACCTTC

cdr3_length: 14
clone_size: few
d_call: -
v_call: TRBV23-1
j_call: TRBJ1-1
cdr3_aa: CASSQVREDTEAFF
cdr3_nt: TGCGCCAGCAGTCAGGTCAGGGAGGACACTGAAGCTTTCTTT

cdr3_length: 17
clone_size: few
d_call: -
v_call: TRBV4-2
j_call: TRBJ2-7
cdr3_aa: CASSQAFSRGASYEQYF
cdr3_nt: TGTGCCAGCAGCCAAGCCTTTAGCAGGGGGGCCTCCTACGAGCAGTACTTC

cdr3_length: 16
clone_size: -
d_call: TRBD2
v_call: TRBV9
j_call: TRBJ2-5
cdr3_aa: CASSGTSGTSQETQYF
cdr3_nt: TGTGCCAGCAGCGGTACTAGCGGGACGTCCCAAGAGACCCAGTACTTC

cdr3_length: 16
clone_size: -
d_call: TRBD2
v_call: TRBV29-1
j_call: TRBJ2-1
cdr3_aa: CSVEEGRGGSYNEQFF
cdr3_nt: TGCAGCGTTGAAGAAGGCCGCGGGGGATCCTACAATGAGCAGTTCTTC

cdr3_length: 15
clone_size: few
d_call: -
v_call: TRBV7-9
j_call: TRBJ2-5
cdr3_aa: CASSHPRAGEETQYF
cdr3_nt: TGTGCCAGCAGCCACCCCCGGGCAGGCGAAGAGACCCAGTACTTC

cdr3_length: 14
clone_size: -
d_call: -
v_call: TRBV30
j_call: TRBJ2-7
cdr3_aa: CASDRGQLSYEQYF
cdr3_nt: TGTGCCTCGGACCGAGGACAGCTCTCCTACGAGCAGTACTTC

cdr3_length: 15
clone_size: -
d_call: TRBD1
v_call: TRBV28
j_call: TRBJ2-1
cdr3_aa: CASSRGTGEFNEQFF
cdr3_nt: TGTGCCAGCAGCCGAGGGACAGGGGAATTCAATGAGCAGTTCTTC

cdr3_length: 11
clone_size: -
d_call: -
v_call: TRBV7-9
j_call: TRBJ2-1
cdr3_aa: CASSLVNEQFF
cdr3_nt: TGTGCCAGCAGCTTAGTCAATGAGCAGTTCTTC

cdr3_length: 14
clone_size: few
d_call: -
v_call: TRBV7-9
j_call: TRBJ2-1
cdr3_aa: CASSSSARDNEQFF
cdr3_nt: TGTGCCAGCAGCTCTAGCGCGAGAGACAATGAGCAGTTCTTC

cdr3_length: 16
clone_size: -
d_call: -
v_call: TRBV6-5
j_call: TRBJ2-1
cdr3_aa: CASSYGSGLTFKEQFF
cdr3_nt: TGTGCCAGCAGTTACGGAAGCGGACTCACCTTCAAAGAGCAGTTCTTC

cdr3_length: 12
clone_size: few
d_call: TRBD2
v_call: TRBV7-2
j_call: TRBJ2-3
cdr3_aa: CASRAGSDTQYF
cdr3_nt: TGTGCCAGCAGAGCGGGATCCGATACGCAGTATTTT

cdr3_length: 16
clone_size: once
d_call: TRBD2
v_call: TRBV4-1
j_call: TRBJ2-1
cdr3_aa: CASSQDPLAGYNEQFF
cdr3_nt: TGCGCCAGCAGCCAAGATCCCCTAGCGGGTTACAATGAGCAGTTCTTC

cdr3_length: 12
clone_size: -
d_call: TRBD2
v_call: TRBV7-9
j_call: TRBJ2-7
cdr3_aa: CASRREGPEQYF
cdr3_nt: TGTGCCAGCAGGCGGGAGGGCCCCGAGCAGTACTTC

cdr3_length: 15
clone_size: -
d_call: -
v_call: TRBV5-1
j_call: TRBJ2-1
cdr3_aa: CASSLQGSTYNEQFF
cdr3_nt: TGCGCCAGCAGCTTACAGGGTTCGACCTACAATGAGCAGTTCTTC

cdr3_length: 12
clone_size: few
d_call: -
v_call: TRBV2
j_call: TRBJ2-6
cdr3_aa: CASSSGANVLTF
cdr3_nt: TGTGCCTCTTCGTCCGGGGCCAACGTCCTGACTTTC

cdr3_length: 13
clone_size: few
d_call: TRBD1
v_call: TRBV29-1
j_call: TRBJ1-1
cdr3_aa: CSVKRQGWTEAFF
cdr3_nt: TGCAGCGTGAAACGACAGGGGTGGACTGAAGCTTTCTTT

cdr3_length: 13
clone_size: -
d_call: -
v_call: TRBV29-1
j_call: TRBJ2-1
cdr3_aa: CSVSPPGSNEQFF
cdr3_nt: TGCAGCGTCTCCCCTCCCGGGTCCAATGAGCAGTTCTTC

cdr3_length: 15
clone_size: few
d_call: -
v_call: TRBV7-9
j_call: TRBJ2-1
cdr3_aa: CASSLALSRGGEQFF
cdr3_nt: TGTGCCAGCAGCTTAGCCCTTAGTAGAGGGGGTGAGCAGTTCTTC

cdr3_length: 13
clone_size: -
d_call: TRBD1
v_call: TRBV2
j_call: TRBJ2-7
cdr3_aa: CASGGDRFYEQYF
cdr3_nt: TGTGCCAGCGGTGGGGACAGGTTCTACGAGCAGTACTTC

cdr3_length: 16
clone_size: few
d_call: -
v_call: TRBV2
j_call: TRBJ2-2
cdr3_aa: CASSEVGAANTGELFF
cdr3_nt: TGTGCCAGCAGTGAAGTGGGCGCAGCGAACACCGGGGAGCTGTTTTTT

cdr3_length: 15
clone_size: once
d_call: -
v_call: TRBV28
j_call: TRBJ1-2
cdr3_aa: CASRPTRRGRTGYTF
cdr3_nt: TGTGCCAGCAGGCCCACCCGAAGGGGCCGAACGGGCTACACCTTC

cdr3_length: 14
clone_size: -
d_call: -
v_call: TRBV5-4
j_call: TRBJ2-7
cdr3_aa: CASSGPTGQYEQYF
cdr3_nt: TGTGCCAGCTCCGGCCCCACTGGTCAGTACGAGCAGTACTTC

cdr3_length: 14
clone_size: -
d_call: -
v_call: TRBV27
j_call: TRBJ1-4
cdr3_aa: CASSFWGFNEKLFF
cdr3_nt: TGTGCCAGCAGTTTCTGGGGCTTTAATGAAAAACTGTTTTTT

cdr3_length: 16
clone_size: -
d_call: TRBD2
v_call: TRBV5-4
j_call: TRBJ2-4
cdr3_aa: CASSALAGGAKNIQYF
cdr3_nt: TGTGCCAGCAGCGCCCTAGCGGGAGGGGCCAAAAACATTCAGTACTTC

cdr3_length: 14
clone_size: -
d_call: -
v_call: TRBV7-2
j_call: TRBJ2-7
cdr3_aa: CASSWTKFAYEQYF
cdr3_nt: TGTGCCAGCAGCTGGACTAAGTTTGCGTACGAGCAGTACTTC

cdr3_length: 15
clone_size: few
d_call: TRBD2
v_call: TRBV7-9
j_call: TRBJ2-1
cdr3_aa: CASIKREAGYNEQFF
cdr3_nt: TGTGCCAGCATTAAGCGGGAGGCAGGGTACAATGAGCAGTTCTTC

cdr3_length: 11
clone_size: -
d_call: -
v_call: TRBV7-2
j_call: TRBJ2-7
cdr3_aa: CASSLGRLLSF
cdr3_nt: TGTGCCAGCAGCTTAGGGCGGCTCCTGAGCTTC

cdr3_length: 13
clone_size: few
d_call: -
v_call: TRBV27
j_call: TRBJ2-7
cdr3_aa: CASSLVRGAEQYF
cdr3_nt: TGTGCCAGCAGTTTAGTGAGGGGGGCCGAGCAGTACTTC

cdr3_length: 13
clone_size: few
d_call: -
v_call: TRBV7-2
j_call: TRBJ2-1
cdr3_aa: CASSPGRLNEQFF
cdr3_nt: TGTGCCAGCAGCCCGGGGCGGCTCAATGAGCAGTTCTTC

cdr3_length: 16
clone_size: few
d_call: -
v_call: TRBV5-1
j_call: TRBJ2-1
cdr3_aa: CASSPQDSFSYNEQFF
cdr3_nt: TGCGCCAGCAGCCCCCAGGACAGTTTCTCCTACAATGAGCAGTTCTTC

cdr3_length: 13
clone_size: -
d_call: -
v_call: TRBV6-1
j_call: TRBJ2-7
cdr3_aa: CASRETASYEQYF
cdr3_nt: TGTGCCAGCAGAGAGACAGCTTCCTACGAGCAGTACTTC

cdr3_length: 14
clone_size: few
d_call: -
v_call: TRBV30
j_call: TRBJ2-4
cdr3_aa: CAWSVQINKNIQYF
cdr3_nt: TGTGCCTGGAGCGTACAAATCAACAAAAACATTCAGTACTTC

cdr3_length: 16
clone_size: few
d_call: -
v_call: TRBV5-6
j_call: TRBJ2-1
cdr3_aa: CASSLKLLSSYNEQFF
cdr3_nt: TGTGCCAGCAGCTTGAAGCTCTTGAGCTCCTACAATGAGCAGTTCTTC

cdr3_length: 14
clone_size: -
d_call: -
v_call: TRBV4-1
j_call: TRBJ2-7
cdr3_aa: CASSQDVTSYEQYF
cdr3_nt: TGCGCCAGCAGCCAAGATGTCACCTCCTACGAGCAGTACTTC

cdr3_length: 15
clone_size: -
d_call: -
v_call: TRBV7-2
j_call: TRBJ2-3
cdr3_aa: CASSTSHGGRDTQYF
cdr3_nt: TGTGCCAGCAGCACCAGCCACGGGGGGCGAGATACGCAGTATTTT

cdr3_length: 14
clone_size: few
d_call: -
v_call: TRBV5-6
j_call: TRBJ2-7
cdr3_aa: CASSLGAFTYEQYF
cdr3_nt: TGTGCCAGCAGCTTGGGCGCCTTCACCTACGAGCAGTACTTC

cdr3_length: 13
clone_size: once
d_call: -
v_call: TRBV6-5
j_call: TRBJ1-3
cdr3_aa: CASSLPAGNTIYF
cdr3_nt: TGTGCCAGCAGCCTCCCGGCTGGAAACACCATATATTTT

cdr3_length: 13
clone_size: -
d_call: -
v_call: TRBV29-1
j_call: TRBJ2-1
cdr3_aa: CSAVRARPNEQFF
cdr3_nt: TGCAGCGCCGTGAGAGCACGACCGAATGAGCAGTTCTTC

cdr3_length: 13
clone_size: few
d_call: -
v_call: TRBV6-5
j_call: TRBJ1-5
cdr3_aa: CATGRGANQPQHF
cdr3_nt: TGTGCCACCGGGCGGGGGGCGAATCAGCCCCAGCATTTT

cdr3_length: 15
clone_size: few
d_call: TRBD2
v_call: TRBV18
j_call: TRBJ2-1
cdr3_aa: CASSLGLAGVGEQFF
cdr3_nt: TGTGCCAGCTCACTAGGACTAGCGGGAGTCGGTGAGCAGTTCTTC

cdr3_length: 14
clone_size: -
d_call: TRBD2
v_call: TRBV7-6
j_call: TRBJ2-7
cdr3_aa: CASSVLAGGYEQYF
cdr3_nt: TGTGCCAGCAGCGTACTAGCGGGGGGCTACGAGCAGTACTTC

cdr3_length: 13
clone_size: few
d_call: -
v_call: TRBV7-9
j_call: TRBJ2-5
cdr3_aa: CASSFGPQETQYF
cdr3_nt: TGTGCCAGCAGCTTCGGGCCGCAAGAGACCCAGTACTTC

cdr3_length: 14
clone_size: -
d_call: -
v_call: TRBV7-9
j_call: TRBJ2-4
cdr3_aa: CASGPRAGGNIQYF
cdr3_nt: TGTGCCAGCGGGCCGAGGGCCGGGGGAAACATTCAGTACTTC

cdr3_length: 16
clone_size: few
d_call: TRBD1
v_call: TRBV7-2
j_call: TRBJ2-5
cdr3_aa: CASSHSGTEFGETQYF
cdr3_nt: TGTGCCAGCAGCCATTCCGGGACAGAGTTCGGAGAGACCCAGTACTTC

cdr3_length: 15
clone_size: -
d_call: TRBD2
v_call: TRBV11-2
j_call: TRBJ2-5
cdr3_aa: CASSRRGAGVETQYF
cdr3_nt: TGTGCCAGCAGCCGCCGGGGAGCGGGAGTTGAGACCCAGTACTTC

cdr3_length: 14
clone_size: few
d_call: -
v_call: TRBV4-3
j_call: TRBJ2-1
cdr3_aa: CASSQEGLNNEQFF
cdr3_nt: TGCGCCAGCAGCCAAGAAGGCCTAAACAATGAGCAGTTCTTC

cdr3_length: 14
clone_size: -
d_call: -
v_call: TRBV19
j_call: TRBJ1-5
cdr3_aa: CASSIGVSNQPQHF
cdr3_nt: TGTGCCAGTAGTATAGGGGTTTCCAATCAGCCCCAGCATTTT

cdr3_length: 14
clone_size: once
d_call: -
v_call: TRBV2
j_call: TRBJ2-2
cdr3_aa: CASKGQRAHGELFF
cdr3_nt: TGTGCCAGCAAAGGCCAGAGGGCCCACGGGGAGCTGTTTTTT

cdr3_length: 11
clone_size: -
d_call: -
v_call: TRBV19
j_call: TRBJ2-1
cdr3_aa: CASSFFGEQFF
cdr3_nt: TGTGCCAGTAGTTTCTTCGGTGAGCAGTTCTTC